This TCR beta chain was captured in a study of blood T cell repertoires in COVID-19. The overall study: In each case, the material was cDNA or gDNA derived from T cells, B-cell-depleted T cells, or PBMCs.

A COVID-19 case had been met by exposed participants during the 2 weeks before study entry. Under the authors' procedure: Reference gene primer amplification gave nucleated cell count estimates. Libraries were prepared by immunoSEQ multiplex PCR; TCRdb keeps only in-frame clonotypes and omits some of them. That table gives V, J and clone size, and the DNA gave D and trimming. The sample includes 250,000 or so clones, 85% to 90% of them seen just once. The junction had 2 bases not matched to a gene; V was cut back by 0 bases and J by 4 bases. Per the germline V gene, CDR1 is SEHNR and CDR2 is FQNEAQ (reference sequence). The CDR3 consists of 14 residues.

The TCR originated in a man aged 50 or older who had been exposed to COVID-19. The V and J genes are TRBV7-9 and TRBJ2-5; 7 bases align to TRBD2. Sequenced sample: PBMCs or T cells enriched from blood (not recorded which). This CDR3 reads CASSLASGRETQYF. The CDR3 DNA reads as TGTGCCAGCAGCTTAGCTAGCGGGCGAGAGACCCAGTACTTC.